The 8 T cell receptor beta chains presented below share a single source sample, sequenced in a study of cytomegalovirus exposure and HLA in healthy donors. Researchers ran the PCR with 60 Vbeta and 13 Jbeta primers. Sequencing was performed with immunoSEQ multiplex PCR; in TCRdb, only in-frame clones are kept and a portion is missing. This sample yields approximately 170,000 clones, of which roughly 80% are seen a single time; about 2.4% belongs to the top ten. Input material: PBMCs. The receptors originated from a male donor in good health and CMV-seronegative.

The rearrangement links TRBV9 to TRBJ2-3; 9 bases map to TRBD2. In germline, CDR1 is SGDLS, CDR2 YYNGEE. The CDR3 consists of 17 residues. V lost 0 bases to trimming and J lost 2 bases; unmatched junction nucleotides: 7. Here the CDR3 reads CASSVVPSGDTTDTQYF. DNA of the CDR3: TGTGCCAGCAGCGTAGTCCCTAGCGGGGATACCACAGATACGCAGTATTTT.

The chain uses TRBV11-1 and TRBJ2-7; 9 positions match TRBD1. V was pared by 5 bases and J by 3 bases, with 5 bases of the junction left unmatched. The CDR3 runs to 14 residues. The germline CDR1 and CDR2 sequences are SGHAT and FQDESV (reference sequence). Written as DNA, the CDR3 is TGTGCCAGCAGCCACCCGGGACAGGGCTACGAGCAGTACTTC. Translation gives CASSHPGQGYEQYF.

This chain links TRBV5-1 with TRBJ2-3, with 11 bases identical to TRBD1. The CDR3 loop spans 14 amino acids. V lost 3 bases and J lost 6; bases outside the gene matches: 3. The germline V gene encodes CDR1 SGHRS and CDR2 YFSETQ. The CDR3 region is CASSWGTGGDTQYF. CDR3 DNA sequence: TGCGCCAGCAGCTGGGGGACAGGGGGGGATACGCAGTATTTT.

The CDR3 DNA follows: TGCGCCAGCAGCCAAGGAGGTCTGGTCTCTGGAAACACCATATATTTT. Protein product: CASSQGGLVSGNTIYF. The chain employs TRBV4-3 and TRBJ1-3; D remains ambiguous. The CDR3 extends over 16 amino acids. The V end lost 1 base, the J end lost 0 bases, and 10 bases lay between the germline ends. The germline V gene encodes CDR1 LGHNA and CDR2 YSLEER.

The V and J genes are TRBV6-1 and TRBJ1-2; TRBD1 matches at 7 bases. The length of the CDR3 is 16 residues. Trimming took 3 bases from V and 5 from J; bases not matched to a gene: 12. Germline V gene data show CDR1 as MNHNS and CDR2 as SASEGT. The CDR3 coding sequence is TGTGCCAGCAGTGAGAGGGGAAGAGGGGGCGGGTATGGCTACACCTTC. Its translation: CASSERGRGGGYGYTF.

This clone has just one count. V and J are TRBV7-2 and TRBJ2-1; 11 positions agree with TRBD1. CDR3 size: 16 residues. CDR1 and CDR2 (germline): SGHTA, FQGNSA. Germline trimming cut 5 bases from V and 8 bases from J; bases unmatched to any gene: 11. The CDR3 DNA sequence: TGTGCCAGCAGCCTAAGGGGGACAGGGGGTACCGATGAGCAGTTCTTC. This encodes CASSLRGTGGTDEQFF. Full variable domain (remainder filled in from reference TRBV7-2 and TRBJ2-1): GAGVSQSPSNKVTEKGKDVELRCDPISGHTALYWYRQSLGQGLEFLIYFQGNSAPDKSGLPSDRFSAERTGGSVSTLTIQRTQQEDSAVYLCASSLRGTGGTDEQFFGPGTRLTVL.

The chain recombines TRBV28 with TRBJ2-7; 7 bases are a match to TRBD2. The CDR3 spans 15 residues. V lost 1 base, J lost 2 bases, and 5 bases stayed unmatched. Germline assignment: CDR1 MDHEN and CDR2 SYDVKM. The CDR3 DNA follows: TGTGCCAGCAGTTTATTCGGGGGGAGGACCTACGAGCAGTACTTC. Its translation is CASSLFGGRTYEQYF.

The rearrangement uses TRBV5-4 and TRBJ2-7, with a tentative D call TRBD2 (7 bases). Germline V gives CDR1 SGHNT, CDR2 YYREEE (reference sequence). V was pared by 6 bases and J by 0 bases, with 16 bases between. This CDR3 has 15 residues. CDR3 amino acids: CASNGGGPSSYEQYF. The CDR3 DNA follows: TGTGCCAGCAACGGCGGGGGCCCAAGCTCCTACGAGCAGTACTTC.